These 31 T cell receptor beta chains originate from one sample sequenced in a study of blood T cells in healthy people across ages. The authors ran a second PCR of about 6 to 11 cycles using a sample-barcoded 5' primer and a J-beta primer mix. One entry per CDR3 protein, called by TCRdb with MiXCR from the 5' RACE reads. Of roughly 1,100,000 distinct CDR3 sequences in the sample, about 25% were seen once. These same data were also listed under a study on T cells of mothers and their children.

Sequenced: blood. The receptors come from a girl aged 2 to 10 in good health.

The chain has TRBV7-2 and TRBJ2-1; no clear D. V was clipped by 2 bases and J by 9 bases, with 14 bases between them. This CDR3 has 14 residues. Germline assignment: CDR1 SGHTA and CDR2 FQGNSA. The CDR3 region is CASSLFPASVEQFF. The CDR3 DNA is TGTGCCAGCAGCTTATTTCCGGCGAGCGTTGAGCAGTTCTTC.

The chain joins TRBV12-3 or TRBV12-4 to TRBJ2-1; the match to TRBD2 covers 8 bases. V shed 6 bases and J 4 bases; nucleotides not matched to a gene: 5. The CDR3 runs to 14 residues. The CDR3 DNA reads as TGTGCCAGCAGGCCACGGGGGGGTTACAATGAGCAGTTCTTC. It encodes CASRPRGGYNEQFF.

In the case of this clonotype: This is likely a read error, given that the CDR3 carries no conserved phenylalanine or tryptophan at its end. The chain is built from TRBV14 and TRBJ1-6; D is undetermined. This CDR3 has 16 amino acids. Trimming removed 0 bases from V and 10 bases from J, with 16 bases in between. From germline, CDR1 is SGHDN and CDR2 FVKESK. In nucleotides, the CDR3 is TGTGCCAGCAGCCAAGATTCGGGCAGAGTTTACTCACCCCTCCACCTT. It codes for CASSQDSGRVYSPLHL.

This clonotype has only a few counts. The rearrangement joins TRBV28 to TRBJ1-2; D is uncertain. V lost 7 bases and J 4 bases, leaving 16 bases between the germline ends. Germline assignment: CDR1 MDHEN and CDR2 SYDVKM. This CDR3 is 14 amino acids long. Here the CDR3 reads CASNKLGVGYGYTF. CDR3 DNA sequence: TGTGCCAGCAACAAACTCGGGGTAGGCTATGGCTACACCTTC.

This clonotype is a singleton in its sample. The rearrangement links TRBV5-1 to TRBJ2-2, with TRBD1 identical over 9 bases. The CDR3 sequence is 15 residues long. The germline CDR1 and CDR2 sequences are SGHRS and YFSETQ. V gave up 4 bases and J gave up 4 bases; unmatched junction bases: 5. The CDR3 DNA reads as TGCGCCAGCAGCGTCCGGGACAGGGTCACCGGGGAGCTGTTTTTT. Translated, it gives CASSVRDRVTGELFF.

This chain links TRBV7-9 with TRBJ1-1; D is undetermined. The CDR3 loop spans 10 amino acids. CDR1 and CDR2 (germline): SEHNR, FQNEAQ (reference sequence). V was pared by 1 base and J by 12 bases, with 6 bases between. The DNA for the CDR3 is TGTGCCAGCAGCTTAGAGGAACCTTTCTTT. Translated, it gives CASSLEEPFF.

The chain couples TRBV5-1 to TRBJ2-5; D unresolved. Per germline, CDR1 SGHRS and CDR2 YFSETQ. The CDR3 extends over 14 amino acids. Trimming took off 3 bases at V and 1 base at J, with 10 bases between the two ends. CDR3 coding DNA: TGCGCCAGCAGCTGGAACACCCTCCAAGAGACCCAGTACTTC. Amino acid sequence: CASSWNTLQETQYF.

This clonotype came up a few times. V is TRBV20-1 and J is TRBJ2-1; 9 bases match TRBD2. CDR3 size: 15 residues. The germline gives CDR1 DFQATT, CDR2 SNEGSKA (reference sequence). The J segment lost 10 bases and the V segment lost 7 bases, leaving 17 bases of the junction unmatched. CDR3 residues: CSVWTSNSGSGEQFF. CDR3 in DNA: TGCAGTGTTTGGACCTCTAATAGCGGGAGCGGGGAGCAGTTCTTC.

The rearrangement joins TRBV7-9 to TRBJ2-7; D unclear. The CDR3 extends over 14 amino acids. Trimming shortened V by 1 base and J by 2 bases, and 9 bases separated the two germline ends. CDR1 and CDR2 from the germline V gene are SEHNR and FQNEAQ (reference sequence). The CDR3 bases are TGTGCCAGCAGCTTAGGGGTGGTCCCCTACGAGCAGTACTTC. This encodes CASSLGVVPYEQYF.

This chain uses TRBV29-1 with TRBJ2-7, with 8 bases aligning to TRBD1. This CDR3 has 13 amino acids. CDR1 and CDR2 from the germline V gene are SQVTM and ANQGSEA. V lost 7 bases to trimming and J lost 3 bases; unmatched junction nucleotides: 8. The CDR3, as DNA: TGCAGCGCCTTTGGACAGGGACTCTACGAGCAGTACTTC. It is translated as CSAFGQGLYEQYF.

This chain uses TRBV28 with TRBJ2-7; D is ambiguous. CDR1 and CDR2 from the germline V gene are MDHEN and SYDVKM. V gave up 4 bases and J gave up 1 base, with 14 bases separating them. This CDR3 has 15 residues. This chain's CDR3 is CASSSPSVGSYEQYF. As DNA, the CDR3 is TGTGCCAGCAGTTCCCCCTCGGTAGGTTCCTACGAGCAGTACTTC. Variable domain in full (rest from reference TRBV28 and TRBJ2-7): DVKVTQSSRYLVKRTGEKVFLECVQDMDHENMFWYRQDPGLGLRLIYFSYDVKMKEKGDIPEGYSVSREKKERFSLILESASTNQTSMYLCASSSPSVGSYEQYFGPGTRLTVT.

The chain has TRBV20-1 and TRBJ2-1, with a weak D call TRBD2 (6 bases). V gave up 0 bases and J gave up 0 bases, with 21 bases separating them. Germline V gene sequence: CDR1 DFQATT, CDR2 SNEGSKA (reference sequence). The CDR3 is 19 residues long. The chain's CDR3 is CSARDRLAVGGSSYNEQFF. The CDR3 coding sequence is TGCAGTGCTAGAGATCGGTTAGCGGTAGGAGGGTCCTCCTACAATGAGCAGTTCTTC.

The V call is TRBV27, the J call TRBJ2-3; TRBD2 matches 10 bases. The length of the CDR3 is 16 residues. The V gene's germline CDR1 is MNHEY and CDR2 SMNVEV (reference sequence). V gave up 8 bases and J gave up 0 bases; unmatched junction bases: 8. The CDR3 region is CASSGTSDSSTDTQYF. Written as DNA, the CDR3 is TGTGCCAGCTCCGGGACTAGCGATTCTAGCACAGATACGCAGTATTTT.

This clonotype was observed a few times. This rearrangement joins TRBV7-9 to TRBJ2-5; D remains ambiguous. V lost 3 bases, J lost 3 bases, and 14 bases lay in between. The CDR3 totals 15 residues. The germline V gene encodes CDR1 SEHNR and CDR2 FQNEAQ (reference sequence). The CDR3 nucleotides are TGTGCCAGCAGCTTTCCAAAACTCGAAAAAGAGACCCAGTACTTC. It translates to CASSFPKLEKETQYF.

The CDR3 loop reads CSVEQVDNEQFF. The CDR3 nucleotides read TGCAGCGTTGAACAGGTAGACAATGAGCAGTTCTTC. The chain has TRBV29-1 and TRBJ2-1; no clear D. This CDR3 has 12 residues. Germline CDR1 reads SQVTM; CDR2 reads ANQGSEA. V gave up 2 bases and J gave up 5 bases, with 7 bases separating them.

The chain combines TRBV7-9 with TRBJ1-1; unclear D gene. The CDR3 contains 12 residues. V lost 6 bases and J 4 bases, leaving 9 bases between the germline ends. CDR1 SEHNR and CDR2 FQNEAQ come from the germline V gene (reference sequence). As DNA, the CDR3 is TGTGCCAGCAGGGCCCTCCCCACTGAAGCTTTCTTT. This sequence encodes CASRALPTEAFF.

The chain links TRBV15 to TRBJ2-5, with D possibly TRBD2 on 5 matching bases. The germline V gene has CDR1 LNHNV and CDR2 YYDKDF (reference sequence). V lost 5 bases and J lost 2, with 18 bases in between. The CDR3 runs 16 residues. The CDR3 region has the DNA TGTGCCACCAGCCGGGGTTGGGGAGCCCGGCAAGAGACCCAGTACTTC. Its protein product is CATSRGWGARQETQYF.

Only a few counts were recorded for this clonotype. This chain uses TRBV12-3 or TRBV12-4 with TRBJ2-5, with D unresolved. Matching the DNA end better, TRBJ2-1 makes the J call doubtful. The CDR3 sequence is 11 residues long. CDR3 amino acids: CASSLAAQQFF. The DNA for the CDR3 is TGTGCCAGCAGTTTAGCAGCCCAGCAGTTCTTC.

In the case of this clonotype: Germline and junction disagree at one end, which may indicate a read error. The V and J genes are TRBV20-1 and TRBJ1-2, with no clear D. The CDR3 sequence is 11 residues long. Per germline, CDR1 DFQATT and CDR2 SNEGSKA (reference sequence). Written as DNA, the CDR3 is TGCAGTGCTAGATATCGCTATGGCTACGCCTTC. Translating gives CSARYRYGYAF.

J is TRBJ2-7 and V is TRBV12-3 or TRBV12-4, with 7 bases identical to TRBD2. The CDR3 loop spans 13 amino acids. V gave up 5 bases and J gave up 5 bases; unmatched junction bases: 6. CDR3 in amino acids: CASSPTSVDEQYF. CDR3 nucleotides: TGTGCCAGCAGTCCCACTAGCGTGGACGAGCAGTACTTC.

The CDR3 DNA reads as TGCAGCGCCGGACGGGGCTACTCTGGGGCCAACGTCCTGACTTTC. Translating it yields CSAGRGYSGANVLTF. The genes are TRBV29-1 and TRBJ2-6; perhaps D is TRBD1 or TRBD2 (5 bases each). The CDR3 loop spans 15 amino acids. Germline V gene sequence: CDR1 SQVTM, CDR2 ANQGSEA. Trimming removed 7 bases from V and 0 bases from J, with 13 bases in between.

This clonotype was picked up a small number of times. The J gene is TRBJ1-5, the V gene TRBV5-1; 9 bases align to TRBD1. Germline CDR1 is SGHRS and CDR2 is YFSETQ. With V trimmed by 2 bases and J by 2 bases, 11 bases remained unmatched. This CDR3 spans 18 amino acids. DNA for the CDR3: TGCGCCAGCAGCTTTTGGGACAGGGTAGGGGGGGGCAATCAGCCCCAGCATTTT. As protein: CASSFWDRVGGGNQPQHF.

There are a few counts of this clonotype. The rearrangement uses TRBV12-3 or TRBV12-4 and TRBJ1-2; 11 bases are a match to TRBD1. The V and J ends lost 3 bases and 7 bases, in that order; junction bases with no gene match: 4. The CDR3 runs 14 residues. The CDR3 here is CASSFGTGGPGYTF. CDR3 coding DNA: TGTGCCAGCAGTTTTGGGACAGGGGGACCTGGCTACACCTTC.

The gene calls are TRBV19 and TRBJ2-4, with TRBD1 matching over 8 bases. V was clipped by 3 bases and J by 4 bases; unmatched bases: 5. Germline values: CDR1 LNHDA, CDR2 SQIVND (reference sequence). This CDR3 is 15 amino acids long. The CDR3 DNA sequence: TGTGCCAGTAGTATTCCAGGGGGCGGAAAAAACATTCAGTACTTC. Protein product: CASSIPGGGKNIQYF.

A few counts support this clonotype. The J gene is TRBJ1-1, the V gene TRBV12-5, with D perhaps TRBD1 (5 bases). Germline V gives CDR1 LGHNT, CDR2 FRNRAP. Trimming left V 3 bases short and J 6 bases short, with 11 bases between. The CDR3 has 13 residues. This chain's CDR3 is CASGLGVGAEAFF. The CDR3 bases are TGTGCTAGTGGTTTAGGGGTAGGCGCTGAAGCTTTCTTT.

The rearrangement uses TRBV5-1 and TRBJ2-3; no firm D call. Germline CDR1 is SGHRS and CDR2 is YFSETQ. The CDR3 has 14 residues. V lost 2 bases and J lost 2, with 9 bases in between. The CDR3 loop is CASSFITTTDTQYF. CDR3 nucleotides: TGCGCCAGCAGCTTCATTACTACCACAGATACGCAGTATTTT.

This clonotype was picked up a small number of times. The junction shows a germline mismatch at one end, possibly a read error. The chain employs TRBV7-7 and TRBJ1-2; 7 nucleotides align to TRBD1. Per germline, CDR1 SSHAT and CDR2 FNYEAQ (reference sequence). This CDR3 is built from 15 residues. The CDR3 DNA follows: TGTGCTAGCAGCTTAGCCGTCGACAGGGTGTTAGGCTACACCTTC. The encoded protein is CASSLAVDRVLGYTF.

V gene TRBV28 combines with J gene TRBJ1-6, with TRBD1 as a possible D gene (5 bases). Trimming cost V 5 bases and J 7 bases, with 18 bases left between them. This CDR3 has 16 residues. Looked up from germline, CDR1 is MDHEN and CDR2 is SYDVKM. The CDR3 nucleotides are TGTGCCAGCAGTCCCTTGCCGGGACTGATAAATTCACCCCTCCACTTT. Its protein is CASSPLPGLINSPLHF.

This clonotype was counted a few times. The rearrangement links TRBV6-2 or TRBV6-3 to TRBJ2-2; D is unresolved. The CDR3 consists of 13 residues. Trimming took off 4 bases at V and 6 bases at J, with 9 bases between the two ends. The V gene's germline CDR1 is MNHEY and CDR2 SVGEGT. CDR3 nucleotides: TGTGCCAGCAGTTTGACACAACCCGGGGAGCTGTTTTTT. Encoded protein: CASSLTQPGELFF.

This clonotype was counted ten times or more. The CDR3 DNA sequence: TGCAGTGCTAGCGGGGGCTACTCAAATTCGTACCAAGAGACCCAGTACTTC. This sequence encodes CSASGGYSNSYQETQYF. The chain joins TRBV20-1 to TRBJ2-5, with D perhaps assigned TRBD1 or TRBD2 (6 bases each). Germline V gene lookup returns CDR1 DFQATT and CDR2 SNEGSKA (reference sequence). The CDR3 covers 17 residues. Deletions cut 3 bases from V and 0 bases from J, with 20 bases between.

DNA for the CDR3: TGCAGCGTTTTCTCCAGCGGGAGCTCCTACGAGCAGTACTTC. This sequence encodes CSVFSSGSSYEQYF. The rearrangement links TRBV29-1 to TRBJ2-7; 8 bases line up with TRBD2. CDR1 and CDR2 (germline): SQVTM, ANQGSEA. Trimming removed 5 bases from V and 0 bases from J; junction bases left unmatched: 6. CDR3 size: 14 residues.